The 23 T cell receptor beta chains below were found in one sample sequenced in a study of blood T cell repertoires in COVID-19. TCRdb's copy holds only in-frame clones and misses some; the assay was immunoSEQ multiplex PCR. The table includes 150,000 to 200,000 clones, around 84% detected once. The sequenced sample was peripheral blood. These receptors came from a woman of 80 years or more with acute or convalescent COVID-19.

The chain uses TRBV19 and TRBJ2-7; the match to TRBD2 covers 9 bases. Germline CDR1 and CDR2: LNHDA and SQIVND (reference sequence). V shed 1 base, J shed 3 bases, and the junction held 10 bases outside the gene matches. This CDR3 is built from 17 residues. CDR3 nucleotide sequence: TGTGCCAGTAGTATAGCGACTAGCGGAACTAAACTCTACGAGCAGTACTTC. This codes for CASSIATSGTKLYEQYF. The entire variable domain, with the rest obtained from reference TRBV19 and TRBJ2-7, is as follows: DGGITQSPKYLFRKEGQNVTLSCEQNLNHDAMYWYRQDPGQGLRLIYYSQIVNDFQKGDIAEGYSVSREKKESFPLTVTSAQKNPTAFYLCASSIATSGTKLYEQYFGPGTRLTVT.

The gene calls are TRBV11-2 and TRBJ1-2, with 7 bases identical to TRBD1. This CDR3 has 13 amino acids. Unmatched junction bases numbered 8, after V lost 5 bases and J lost 8 bases. Germline CDR1 is SGHAT and CDR2 is FQNNGV. This CDR3 reads CASSQTGRLGYTF. CDR3 nucleotides: TGTGCCAGCAGCCAGACAGGGCGTTTGGGCTACACCTTC.

CDR3 protein: CASSFGAGQPQHF. CDR3 coding DNA: TGTGCCAGCAGCTTTGGGGCGGGACAGCCCCAGCATTTT. The J gene is TRBJ1-5, the V gene TRBV7-9, with D possibly matching TRBD1 (5 bases). V was clipped by 3 bases and J by 7 bases, with 10 bases between them. Germline CDR1 SEHNR, CDR2 FQNEAQ (reference sequence). This CDR3 comprises 13 residues.

The V call is TRBV7-9, the J call TRBJ1-3; no clear D. V lost 3 bases and J 4 bases, leaving 13 bases between the germline ends. This CDR3 comprises 15 residues. Germline-derived CDR1 and CDR2 are SEHNR and FQNEAQ (reference sequence). The CDR3 nucleotides read TGTGCCAGCAGCTTGTTGACCGGGGAGGGAAACACCATATATTTT. The encoded protein is CASSLLTGEGNTIYF.

The chain combines TRBV28 with TRBJ1-2; D is ambiguous. The CDR3 has 14 residues. The V end was cut by 2 bases, the J end by 8 bases, with 15 bases between. Per germline, CDR1 MDHEN and CDR2 SYDVKM. CDR3 amino acids: CASSLTITLEGYTF. CDR3 bases: TGTGCCAGCAGTTTAACGATCACCTTGGAGGGCTACACCTTC.

The V and J genes are TRBV5-4 and TRBJ2-7; D possibly corresponds to TRBD1 (5 bases). With 7 bases removed from V and 1 base from J, the gap between germline ends came to 12 bases. Germline V gene data show CDR1 as SGHNT and CDR2 as YYREEE (reference sequence). The CDR3 runs 13 residues. The CDR3 DNA is TGTGCCAGCCAAGGGGTCGGATCCTACGAGCAGTACTTC. Translated, it gives CASQGVGSYEQYF.

This rearrangement joins TRBV6-5 to TRBJ2-7; possibly TRBD1 for D (6 bases). The CDR3 runs to 14 residues. CDR1 and CDR2 (germline): MNHEY, SVGAGI. The V end was cut by 5 bases, the J end by 12 bases, with 23 bases between. As DNA, the CDR3 is TGTGCCAGCAGTAAACCGGGACATCCAGTAATGTGGTACTTC. This encodes CASSKPGHPVMWYF.

The gene calls are TRBV2 and TRBJ1-3; the D is unclear. Germline CDR1 SNHLY, CDR2 FYNNEI. This CDR3 contains 15 residues. Trimming pared 5 bases from V and 4 bases from J, leaving 15 bases between. DNA for the CDR3: TGTGCCAGCAGTCCTGAGCTCGTTATGGGAAACACCATATATTTT. It yields the protein CASSPELVMGNTIYF.

This clone was observed a single time. This chain connects TRBV5-1 to TRBJ1-3; D is possibly TRBD1 (5 bases). Germline assignment: CDR1 SGHRS and CDR2 YFSETQ. This CDR3 comprises 17 residues. Trimming left V 1 base short and J 0 bases short, with 14 bases between. The CDR3 coding sequence is TGCGCCAGCAGCTTGAGGGGTCAGGACCTCTCTGGAAACACCATATATTTT. Translating it yields CASSLRGQDLSGNTIYF.

This chain joins TRBV29-1 and TRBJ1-2; a possible D gene is TRBD1 (5 bases). The CDR3 extends over 13 amino acids. Per germline, CDR1 SQVTM and CDR2 ANQGSEA. V was shortened by 3 bases and J by 8 bases, with 16 bases between the two germline ends. The CDR3 spells CSVDLGLRSGYTF. DNA of the CDR3: TGCAGCGTTGATTTGGGGCTTCGATCCGGCTACACCTTC.

V and J are TRBV11-2 and TRBJ2-7, with a tentative D call TRBD2 (6 bases). Per germline, CDR1 SGHAT and CDR2 FQNNGV. Between the trimmed V and J ends, which lost 0 bases and 9 bases, there was a span of 12 bases. There are 13 residues in the CDR3. DNA of the CDR3: TGTGCCAGCAGCTTAGAGGCCGCGGGAAGGCAGTACTTC. It codes for CASSLEAAGRQYF.

The chain has TRBV4-3 and TRBJ2-5; a possible D gene is TRBD1 (6 bases). The CDR3 has 15 residues. The ends were cut back, 1 base at V and 5 bases at J, with 14 bases in the middle. CDR1 and CDR2 (germline): LGHNA, YSLEER. In nucleotides, the CDR3 is TGCGCCAGCAGCCAAGTTTATGGGGGCCGGGAGACCCAGTACTTC. Encoded protein: CASSQVYGGRETQYF.

This rearrangement joins TRBV29-1 to TRBJ1-5; TRBD1 aligns across 8 bases. With V trimmed by 3 bases and J by 7 bases, 5 bases remained unmatched. Germline-derived CDR1 and CDR2 are SQVTM and ANQGSEA. The CDR3 covers 13 residues. CDR3 sequence (DNA): TGCAGCGTTGACGACAGGGGTTGGCAGCCCCAGCATTTT. Amino acid sequence: CSVDDRGWQPQHF.

V gene TRBV6-1 combines with J gene TRBJ1-5; 9 bases are shared with TRBD1. This CDR3 spans 15 amino acids. CDR1 is MNHNS and CDR2 is SASEGT in the germline V gene. J was trimmed by 6 bases and V by 2 bases; bases with no gene match: 5. CDR3 amino acids: CASSESGQGIQPQHF. The CDR3 nucleotides read TGTGCCAGCAGTGAATCCGGACAGGGGATTCAGCCCCAGCATTTT.

This chain uses TRBV9 with TRBJ2-7, with a tentative D call TRBD1 (6 bases). V lost 0 bases and J 4 bases, leaving 14 bases between the germline ends. Germline V gene lookup returns CDR1 SGDLS and CDR2 YYNGEE. The CDR3 is 15 amino acids. As DNA, the CDR3 is TGTGCCAGCAGCGTAGGGACAGAGGCCGAGTACGAGCAGTACTTC. Encoded protein: CASSVGTEAEYEQYF.

V is TRBV27 and J is TRBJ1-1; 10 nucleotides match TRBD1. CDR3 length equals 20 residues. The V and J ends lost 5 bases and 1 base, in that order; junction bases with no gene match: 19. CDR1 and CDR2 (germline): MNHEY, SMNVEV (reference sequence). As DNA, the CDR3 is TGTGCCAGCAGTCGAAGCCCCCTAGGGGGACAGGGGAAAGGGAACACTGAAGCTTTCTTT. Translated: CASSRSPLGGQGKGNTEAFF.

This chain connects TRBV19 to TRBJ2-3; 7 bases map to TRBD1. Trimming cost V 4 bases and J 0 bases; bases outside gene matches: 4. The germline V gene has CDR1 LNHDA and CDR2 SQIVND (reference sequence). This CDR3 has 15 amino acids. As DNA, the CDR3 is TGTGCCAGTAGTACAGGACAGGCAAGCACAGATACGCAGTATTTT. The encoded protein is CASSTGQASTDTQYF.

The chain has TRBV5-1 and TRBJ2-2; 10 bases fit TRBD2. Losses at the gene ends were 4 bases for V and 3 bases for J; bases not matched to a gene: 9. The CDR3 contains 17 residues. Germline CDR1 SGHRS, CDR2 YFSETQ. For the CDR3, the DNA is TGCGCCAGCAGCCCTAGCGGGGGCCGCTGGGACACCGGGGAGCTGTTTTTT. This sequence encodes CASSPSGGRWDTGELFF.

This clone was observed a few times. The V gene is TRBV7-2, the J gene TRBJ1-6; TRBD1 aligns across 9 bases. Per germline, CDR1 SGHTA and CDR2 FQGNSA. This CDR3 has 14 residues. The V gene end was trimmed by 5 bases and the J gene end by 7 bases; junction bases not matched to a gene: 3. The CDR3 sequence: CASSPGQGNSPLHF. The CDR3 nucleotides are TGTGCCAGCAGCCCCGGACAGGGGAATTCACCCCTCCACTTT.

The gene calls are TRBV6-5 and TRBJ1-6; no clear D. V lost 7 bases, J lost 7 bases, and 17 bases lay in between. Germline V gene lookup returns CDR1 MNHEY and CDR2 SVGAGI. CDR3 size: 15 residues. CDR3 sequence reads: CASTLSQPTNSPLHF. The CDR3 region has the DNA TGTGCCAGCACCTTGTCACAGCCTACCAATTCACCCCTCCACTTT.

There are a few counts of this clone. The V call is TRBV4-1, the J call TRBJ2-6; the D is unclear. The CDR3 is made up of 13 amino acids. V dropped 7 bases and J dropped 0 bases, with 4 bases sitting between them. Germline V lookup: CDR1 MGHRA, CDR2 YSYEKL. The CDR3 DNA reads as TGCGCCAGCAACTGCTCTGGGGCCAACGTCCTGACTTTC. Protein: CASNCSGANVLTF.

As regards this clone: Other DNA sequences in the same sample also yield this CDR3. The V call is TRBV5-4, the J call TRBJ2-7; 8 bases map to TRBD1. From germline, CDR1 is SGHNT and CDR2 YYREEE (reference sequence). J lost 3 bases, V lost 4 bases, and 3 bases had no gene match. The CDR3 is 13 amino acids. This CDR3 reads CASSPDRDYEQYF. The CDR3 coding sequence is TGTGCCAGCAGCCCGGACAGGGACTACGAGCAGTACTTC.

The chain combines TRBV4-1 with TRBJ2-2, with TRBD2 as a possible D gene (5 bases). Trimming removed 1 base at V and 7 bases at J, with 16 bases between. The CDR3 totals 16 residues. CDR1 is MGHRA, CDR2 YSYEKL, per germline. In DNA, the CDR3 is TGCGCCAGCAGCCAAGCATTGGACTTTTGGGGCGGGGAGCTGTTTTTT. It codes for CASSQALDFWGGELFF.